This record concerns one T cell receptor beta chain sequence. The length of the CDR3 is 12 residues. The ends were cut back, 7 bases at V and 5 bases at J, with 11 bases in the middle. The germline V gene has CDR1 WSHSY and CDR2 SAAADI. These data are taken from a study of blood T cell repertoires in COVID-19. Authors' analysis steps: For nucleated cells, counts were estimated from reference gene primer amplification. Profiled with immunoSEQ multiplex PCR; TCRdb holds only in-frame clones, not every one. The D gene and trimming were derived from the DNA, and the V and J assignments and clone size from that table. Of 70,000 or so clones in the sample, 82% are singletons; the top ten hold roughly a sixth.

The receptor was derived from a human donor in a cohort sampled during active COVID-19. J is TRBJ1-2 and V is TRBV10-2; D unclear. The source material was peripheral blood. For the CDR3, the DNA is TGCGCCAGCACGGACTGGGCATATGGCTACACCTTC. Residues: CASTDWAYGYTF.